Following are 28 T cell receptor beta chains from one sample sequenced in a study of shared clonotypes between healthy human individuals. Data came from immunoSEQ multiplex PCR; TCRdb stores just in-frame clones and leaves some out. The table lists fewer than 600,000 clones, about four fifths of them singletons. Sequencing was performed on PBMCs. These receptor sequences come from a woman between 35 and 50 years old in good health. Some clones in this sample may be carry-over from other donors' samples.

This sequence joins TRBV30 and TRBJ2-7; maybe TRBD1 (6 bases). The germline gives CDR1 GTSNPN, CDR2 SVGIG (reference sequence). V was trimmed by 1 base and J by 6 bases, leaving 7 bases between them. CDR3 length: 11 residues. Here the CDR3 reads CAWSDRAEQYF. The CDR3 DNA follows: TGTGCCTGGAGTGACAGGGCCGAGCAGTACTTC.

The chain has TRBV11-2 and TRBJ1-2; D uncertain. The germline CDR1 and CDR2 sequences are SGHAT and FQNNGV. V lost 1 base and J 4 bases, leaving 7 bases between the germline ends. The CDR3 contains 13 residues. The CDR3 DNA is TGTGCCAGCAGCTTAGGTGGGAGCTATGGCTACACCTTC. Its translation is CASSLGGSYGYTF.

This clone occurred a few times. The chain uses TRBV2 and TRBJ1-3, with D perhaps TRBD1 (6 bases). Germline V gene sequence: CDR1 SNHLY, CDR2 FYNNEI. V lost 6 bases and J 2 bases, leaving 14 bases between the germline ends. This CDR3 is 15 amino acids long. The CDR3 DNA is TGTGCCAGCAGGTTAGAGGACAGAGCTGGAAACACCATATATTTT. This translates into CASRLEDRAGNTIYF.

This clone was seen just once. The J gene is TRBJ2-7, the V gene TRBV7-9; no definite D call. The CDR3 is 13 residues long. V was shortened by 1 base and J by 3 bases, with 7 bases between the two germline ends. Germline values: CDR1 SEHNR, CDR2 FQNEAQ (reference sequence). For the CDR3, the DNA is TGTGCCAGCAGCTTAGGGCAGCTCTACGAGCAGTACTTC. Encoded protein: CASSLGQLYEQYF.

The rearrangement joins TRBV5-1 to TRBJ1-5; 7 bases are a match to TRBD1. V was clipped by 4 bases and J by 9 bases; unmatched bases: 10. The CDR3 is 14 residues long. Germline loops: CDR1 SGHRS, CDR2 YFSETQ. This chain's CDR3 is CASSTGQRSGPQHF. The CDR3 DNA reads as TGCGCCAGCAGCACGGGACAGCGGAGTGGGCCCCAGCATTTT.

V usage is TRBV7-9 and J usage is TRBJ1-2; no firm D call. Trimming shortened V by 2 bases and J by 4 bases, and 23 bases separated the two germline ends. This CDR3 has 18 amino acids. Per germline, CDR1 SEHNR and CDR2 FQNEAQ (reference sequence). The CDR3 region is CASSLFMNNDLPFYGYTF. CDR3 in DNA: TGTGCCAGCAGCTTATTTATGAACAACGATCTCCCTTTCTATGGCTACACCTTC.

This clone was detected only a few times. Here the CDR3 reads CASRTDKVFEQYF. CDR3 nucleotide sequence: TGTGCCAGCAGGACAGACAAGGTATTCGAGCAGTACTTC. The rearrangement uses TRBV21-1 and TRBJ2-7; the tabulated D call, TRBD1, remains unverified against the DNA. TRBV21-1 is described as a pseudogene. This CDR3 region has 13 residues.

This clone was picked up one time. The CDR3 nucleotides are TGTGCCAGCACCCTCGCGGGGGGGGCCCCTGGAAACACCATATATTTT. Encoded protein: CASTLAGGAPGNTIYF. The V and J genes are TRBV28 and TRBJ1-3, with D maybe TRBD1 (6 bases). The germline gives CDR1 MDHEN, CDR2 SYDVKM. V lost 7 bases to trimming and J lost 2 bases, with 18 bases between them. This CDR3 region has 16 residues.

V gene TRBV2 combines with J gene TRBJ2-3; TRBD2 aligns across 8 bases. J gave up 1 base and V 1 base, and 4 bases lay outside the gene matches. Germline values: CDR1 SNHLY, CDR2 FYNNEI. The CDR3 runs to 16 residues. The CDR3 sequence is CASSEGLAGRTDTQYF. DNA for the CDR3: TGTGCCAGCAGTGAAGGTTTAGCGGGGCGCACAGATACGCAGTATTTT.

The J gene is TRBJ2-7, the V gene TRBV2; 8 nucleotides align to TRBD2. This CDR3 has 13 residues. Germline CDR1 is SNHLY and CDR2 is FYNNEI. Trimming cost V 6 bases and J 3 bases; bases outside gene matches: 4. For the CDR3, the DNA is TGTGCCAGCAGAGAGGGACTAGACTACGAGCAGTACTTC. Protein: CASREGLDYEQYF. Variable domain in full (rest from reference TRBV2 and TRBJ2-7): EPEVTQTPSHQVTQMGQEVILRCVPISNHLYFYWYRQILGQKVEFLVSFYNNEISEKSEIFDDQFSVERPDGSNFTLKIRSTKLEDSAMYFCASREGLDYEQYFGPGTRLTVT.

The CDR3: CASSLPQNYEQYF. CDR3 in DNA: TGTGCCAGCAGTTTGCCACAGAACTACGAGCAGTACTTC. This rearrangement joins TRBV28 to TRBJ2-7; no clear D gene. V shed 3 bases and J shed 3 bases, with 9 bases lying between them. The CDR3 is 13 residues long. From germline, CDR1 is MDHEN and CDR2 SYDVKM.

The rearrangement links TRBV4-1 to TRBJ1-5; no firm D call. Germline V gene lookup returns CDR1 MGHRA and CDR2 YSYEKL. Deletions cut 1 base from V and 6 bases from J, with 16 bases between. The CDR3 has 16 residues. DNA for the CDR3: TGCGCCAGCAGCCAAGGTGCTTTAAGGTTTGGTCAGCCCCAGCATTTT. Protein product: CASSQGALRFGQPQHF.

This chain connects TRBV15 to TRBJ2-7; a weak D match, TRBD2 (6 bases). In germline, CDR1 is LNHNV, CDR2 YYDKDF (reference sequence). The CDR3 is 14 residues long. With 3 bases removed from V and 3 bases from J, the gap between germline ends came to 12 bases. CDR3 coding DNA: TGTGCCACCAGCAGCGGGACTGGACTCTACGAGCAGTACTTC. It yields the protein CATSSGTGLYEQYF.

This clone was recorded once. This same CDR3 is encoded by further DNA sequences in the sample. The V call is TRBV7-9, the J call TRBJ2-7, with D unresolved. The germline CDR1 and CDR2 sequences are SEHNR and FQNEAQ (reference sequence). This CDR3 has 14 residues. Deletions cut 1 base from V and 0 bases from J, with 7 bases between. This CDR3 is CASSLGGLSYEQYF. The CDR3 nucleotides read TGTGCCAGCAGCTTAGGGGGTCTCTCCTACGAGCAGTACTTC.

The table lists this clone with many counts. The chain has TRBV9 and TRBJ2-3; 14 nucleotides match TRBD2. Trimming at V came to 3 bases and at J to 4 bases, leaving 7 bases not matched to a gene. The CDR3 loop spans 17 amino acids. Germline CDR1 reads SGDLS; CDR2 reads YYNGEE. The CDR3 reads CASSGGGLAGGADTQYF. CDR3 DNA sequence: TGTGCCAGCAGCGGGGGTGGACTAGCGGGAGGTGCAGATACGCAGTATTTT.

The chain joins TRBV9 to TRBJ2-7, with TRBD2 matching over 9 bases. CDR1 SGDLS and CDR2 YYNGEE come from the germline V gene. This CDR3 is built from 14 residues. The J segment lost 2 bases and the V segment lost 4 bases, leaving 4 bases of the junction unmatched. The CDR3 nucleotides read TGTGCCAGCAGCTCTGGGACTAGCACCTACGAGCAGTACTTC. Encoded protein: CASSSGTSTYEQYF.

This clone was counted many times. The chain recombines TRBV19 with TRBJ1-5; perhaps TRBD1 as D (5 bases). This CDR3 comprises 15 residues. Germline V gene sequence: CDR1 LNHDA, CDR2 SQIVND (reference sequence). V was clipped by 7 bases and J by 0 bases, with 13 bases between them. CDR3 nucleotide sequence: TGTGCCAGTACAAGTGGGACTACTAGCAATCAGCCCCAGCATTTT. The encoded protein is CASTSGTTSNQPQHF.

This chain joins TRBV4-2 and TRBJ2-1, with D possibly matching TRBD1 (5 bases). CDR3 length equals 17 residues. Deletions cut 4 bases from V and 0 bases from J, with 16 bases between. The germline CDR1 and CDR2 sequences are LGHNA and YNFKEQ. CDR3 DNA: TGTGCCAGCAGCCCTGAAGGTCAGGGTGACTCCTACAATGAGCAGTTCTTC. Its protein product is CASSPEGQGDSYNEQFF.

The chain has TRBV18 and TRBJ2-1, with 10 bases lining up with TRBD2. From germline, CDR1 is KGHSH and CDR2 LQKENI. V lost 6 bases and J lost 2; bases outside the gene matches: 7. The CDR3 runs 16 residues. This chain's CDR3 is CASSQTSGRTYNEQFF. CDR3 sequence (DNA): TGTGCCAGCTCCCAGACTAGCGGGCGTACCTACAATGAGCAGTTCTTC.

The chain combines TRBV7-2 with TRBJ2-1; TRBD1 agrees at 8 bases. Germline-derived CDR1 and CDR2 are SGHTA and FQGNSA. The CDR3 loop spans 15 amino acids. The V and J ends lost 5 bases and 5 bases, in that order; junction bases with no gene match: 8. CDR3 amino acids: CASSPRTGPNNEQFF. The CDR3, as DNA: TGTGCCAGCAGCCCCCGGACAGGGCCCAACAATGAGCAGTTCTTC.

The CDR3 DNA follows: TGTGCCAGCAGCTTAGGTGTAGGTAGCGGGCGGTACAATGAGCAGTTCTTC. Translation: CASSLGVGSGRYNEQFF. V and J are TRBV11-2 and TRBJ2-1; 7 bases are a match to TRBD2. The CDR3 is 17 residues long. From germline, CDR1 is SGHAT and CDR2 FQNNGV. The V and J ends lost 1 base and 4 bases, in that order; junction bases with no gene match: 10.

The CDR3 reads CASTQIETQYF. The CDR3 DNA reads as TGTGCCAGCACCCAGATAGAGACCCAGTACTTC. This rearrangement joins TRBV7-9 to TRBJ2-5; D not certain. In germline, CDR1 is SEHNR, CDR2 FQNEAQ (reference sequence). Deletions cut 7 bases from V and 4 bases from J, with 7 bases between. The CDR3 spans 11 residues.

The chain combines TRBV5-5 with TRBJ2-7; a possible D gene is TRBD2 (6 bases). In germline, CDR1 is SGHKS, CDR2 YYEKEE (reference sequence). V was pared by 0 bases and J by 3 bases, with 10 bases between. CDR3 size: 14 residues. CDR3 protein: CASSLAGAVYEQYF. The CDR3 nucleotides are TGTGCCAGCAGCTTGGCGGGAGCGGTCTACGAGCAGTACTTC.

CDR3 residues: CASSLTTGYSYEQYF. The CDR3 DNA reads as TGTGCCAGCAGCCTCACGACAGGCTACTCCTACGAGCAGTACTTC. This rearrangement joins TRBV14 to TRBJ2-7, with D tentatively TRBD1 (6 bases). Germline V gene lookup returns CDR1 SGHDN and CDR2 FVKESK. The CDR3 length is 15 residues. V was cut by 4 bases and J by 0 bases, with 13 bases left in between.

This clone was recorded once. The rearrangement joins TRBV5-1 to TRBJ1-6; a weak D match, TRBD1 (5 bases). Germline CDR1 is SGHRS and CDR2 is YFSETQ. CDR3 size: 14 residues. Trimming cost V 4 bases and J 6 bases, with 11 bases left between them. DNA for the CDR3: TGCGCCAGCAGCCCCGGGACGGTTAATTCACCCCTCCACTTT. Its protein is CASSPGTVNSPLHF.

This chain connects TRBV18 to TRBJ2-5; D is undetermined. V was pared by 2 bases and J by 5 bases, with 9 bases between. CDR3 size: 13 residues. The V gene's germline CDR1 is KGHSH and CDR2 LQKENI. In DNA, the CDR3 is TGTGCCAGCTCACCAGCCCTCCCGGAGACCCAGTACTTC. Its translation: CASSPALPETQYF.

V and J are TRBV6-5 and TRBJ2-3; 7 bases are a match to TRBD2. Germline V gene lookup returns CDR1 MNHEY and CDR2 SVGAGI. The CDR3 is 15 residues long. The trim removed 8 bases at V and 0 bases at J, leaving 8 bases unmatched. CDR3: CASRTGGISTDTQYF. DNA of the CDR3: TGTGCCAGCCGTACCGGGGGGATTAGCACAGATACGCAGTATTTT.

The rearrangement uses TRBV9 and TRBJ2-4; D possibly corresponds to TRBD1 (5 bases). V shed 0 bases and J shed 2 bases, with 9 bases lying between them. CDR1 and CDR2 (germline): SGDLS, YYNGEE. The CDR3 is 15 residues long. CDR3 amino acids: CASSVEGSSKNIQYF. CDR3 in DNA: TGTGCCAGCAGCGTAGAGGGGTCCTCCAAAAACATTCAGTACTTC.